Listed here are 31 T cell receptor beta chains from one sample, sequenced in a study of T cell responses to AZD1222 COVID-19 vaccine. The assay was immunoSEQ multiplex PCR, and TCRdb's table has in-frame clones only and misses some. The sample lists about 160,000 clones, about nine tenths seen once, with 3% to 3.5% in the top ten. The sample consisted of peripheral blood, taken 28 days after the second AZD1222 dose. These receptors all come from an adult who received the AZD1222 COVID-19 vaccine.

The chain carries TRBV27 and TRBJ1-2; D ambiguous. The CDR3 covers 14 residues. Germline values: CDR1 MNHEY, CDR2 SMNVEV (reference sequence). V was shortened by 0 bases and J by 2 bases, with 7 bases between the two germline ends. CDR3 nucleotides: TGTGCCAGCAGTTTATCGGTCCTAAACTATGGCTACACCTTC. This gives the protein CASSLSVLNYGYTF.

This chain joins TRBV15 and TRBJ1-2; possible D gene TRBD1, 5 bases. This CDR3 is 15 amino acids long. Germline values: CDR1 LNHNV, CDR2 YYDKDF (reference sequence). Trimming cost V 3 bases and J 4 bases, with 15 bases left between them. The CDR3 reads CATSRGQDTSYGYTF. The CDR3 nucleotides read TGTGCCACCAGCAGGGGGCAGGACACCTCCTATGGCTACACCTTC.

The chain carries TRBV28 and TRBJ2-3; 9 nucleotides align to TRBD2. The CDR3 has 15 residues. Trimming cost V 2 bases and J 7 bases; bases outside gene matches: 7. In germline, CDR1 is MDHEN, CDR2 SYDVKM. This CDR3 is CASSLLSGSGHTQYF. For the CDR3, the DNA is TGTGCCAGCAGTTTACTTAGCGGGAGTGGACATACGCAGTATTTT.

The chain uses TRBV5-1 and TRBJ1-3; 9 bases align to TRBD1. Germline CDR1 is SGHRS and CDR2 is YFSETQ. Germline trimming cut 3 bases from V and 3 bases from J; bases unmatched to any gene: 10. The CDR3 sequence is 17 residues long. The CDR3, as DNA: TGCGCCAGCAGCTCTTACACAGGGGGCGGTCGTGGAAACACCATATATTTT. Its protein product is CASSSYTGGGRGNTIYF.

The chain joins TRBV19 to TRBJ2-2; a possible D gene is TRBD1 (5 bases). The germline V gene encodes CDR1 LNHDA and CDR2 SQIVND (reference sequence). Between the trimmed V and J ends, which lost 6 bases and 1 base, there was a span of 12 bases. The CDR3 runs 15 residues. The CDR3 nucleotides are TGTGCCAGTAGGACCGGACAACTGAACACCGGGGAGCTGTTTTTT. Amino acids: CASRTGQLNTGELFF.

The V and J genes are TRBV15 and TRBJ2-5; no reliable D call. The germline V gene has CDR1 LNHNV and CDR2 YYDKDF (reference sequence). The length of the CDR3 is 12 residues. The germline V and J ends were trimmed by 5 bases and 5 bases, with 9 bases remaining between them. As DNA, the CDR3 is TGTGCCACCAGCCCCTCCGGGGAGACCCAGTACTTC. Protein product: CATSPSGETQYF.

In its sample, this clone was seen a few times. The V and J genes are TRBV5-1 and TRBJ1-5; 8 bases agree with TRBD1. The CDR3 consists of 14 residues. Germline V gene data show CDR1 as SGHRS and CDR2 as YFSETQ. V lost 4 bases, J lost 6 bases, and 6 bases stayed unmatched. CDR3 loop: CASSTAGGSQPQHF. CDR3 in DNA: TGCGCCAGCAGCACCGCAGGGGGCAGTCAGCCCCAGCATTTT.

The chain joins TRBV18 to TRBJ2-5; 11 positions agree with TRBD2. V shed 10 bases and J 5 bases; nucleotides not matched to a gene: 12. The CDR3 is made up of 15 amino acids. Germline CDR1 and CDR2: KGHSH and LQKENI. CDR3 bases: TGTGCCACCAGGACTAGCGGGTCCGGCGGCGAGACCCAGTACTTC. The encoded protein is CATRTSGSGGETQYF. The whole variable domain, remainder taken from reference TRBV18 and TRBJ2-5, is NAGVMQNPRHLVRRRGQEARLRCSPMKGHSHVYWYRQLPEEGLKFMVYLQKENIIDESGMPKERFSAEFPKEGPSILRIQQVVRGDSAAYFCATRTSGSGGETQYFGPGTRLLVL.

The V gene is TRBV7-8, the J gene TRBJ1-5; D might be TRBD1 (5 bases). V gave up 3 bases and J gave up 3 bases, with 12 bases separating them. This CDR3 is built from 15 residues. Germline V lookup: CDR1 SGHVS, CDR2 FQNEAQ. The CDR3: CASSFGGSVNQPQHF. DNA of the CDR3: TGTGCCAGCAGCTTCGGGGGAAGTGTCAATCAGCCCCAGCATTTT.

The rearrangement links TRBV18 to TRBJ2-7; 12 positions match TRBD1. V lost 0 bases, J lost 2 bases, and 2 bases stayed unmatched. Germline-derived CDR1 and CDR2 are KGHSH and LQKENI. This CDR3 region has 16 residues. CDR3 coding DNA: TGTGCCAGCTCACCACCAGGGACAGGGGGCCCCTACGAGCAGTACTTC. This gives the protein CASSPPGTGGPYEQYF. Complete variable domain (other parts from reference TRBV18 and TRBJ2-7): NAGVMQNPRHLVRRRGQEARLRCSPMKGHSHVYWYRQLPEEGLKFMVYLQKENIIDESGMPKERFSAEFPKEGPSILRIQQVVRGDSAAYFCASSPPGTGGPYEQYFGPGTRLTVT.

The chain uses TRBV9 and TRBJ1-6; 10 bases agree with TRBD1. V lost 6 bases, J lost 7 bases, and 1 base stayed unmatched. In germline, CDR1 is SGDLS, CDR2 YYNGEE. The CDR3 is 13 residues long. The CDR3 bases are TGTGCCAGCATGGGACAGGGGAATTCACCCCTCCACTTT. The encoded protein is CASMGQGNSPLHF.

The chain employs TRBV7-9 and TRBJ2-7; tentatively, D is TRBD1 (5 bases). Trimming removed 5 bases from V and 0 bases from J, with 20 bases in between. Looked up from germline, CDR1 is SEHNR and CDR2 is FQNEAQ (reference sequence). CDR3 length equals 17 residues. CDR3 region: CASSPVGAGPFSYEQYF. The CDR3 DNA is TGTGCCAGCAGCCCGGTAGGAGCAGGGCCCTTCTCCTACGAGCAGTACTTC.

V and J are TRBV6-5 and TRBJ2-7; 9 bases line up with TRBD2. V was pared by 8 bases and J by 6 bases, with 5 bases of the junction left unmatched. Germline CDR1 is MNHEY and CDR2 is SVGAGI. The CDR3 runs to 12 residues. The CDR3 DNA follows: TGTGCCAGCCAGGGGACTAGCAGCGAGCAGTACTTC. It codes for CASQGTSSEQYF.

The CDR3 loop is CASSFAGSANEKLFF. The CDR3 bases are TGTGCCAGCAGCTTTGCGGGGTCGGCTAATGAAAAACTGTTTTTT. The chain is built from TRBV5-4 and TRBJ1-4; D is ambiguous. V was shortened by 2 bases and J by 3 bases, with 11 bases between the two germline ends. This CDR3 spans 15 amino acids. The V gene's germline CDR1 is SGHNT and CDR2 YYREEE (reference sequence).

In DNA, the CDR3 is TGTGCCAGCAGCTTTTTTATCAGGGAGGGTGCCTATGGCTACACCTTC. Protein product: CASSFFIREGAYGYTF. The chain uses TRBV7-9 and TRBJ1-2; perhaps TRBD1 as D (5 bases). Germline V gene lookup returns CDR1 SEHNR and CDR2 FQNEAQ (reference sequence). The CDR3 length is 16 residues. V lost 3 bases, J lost 4 bases, and 18 bases lay in between. Combining the CDR3 with reference TRBV7-9 and TRBJ1-2 gives the whole variable domain DTGVSQNPRHKITKRGQNVTFRCDPISEHNRLYWYRQTLGQGPEFLTYFQNEAQLEKSRLLSDRFSAERPKGSFSTLEIQRTEQGDSAMYLCASSFFIREGAYGYTFGSGTRLTVV.

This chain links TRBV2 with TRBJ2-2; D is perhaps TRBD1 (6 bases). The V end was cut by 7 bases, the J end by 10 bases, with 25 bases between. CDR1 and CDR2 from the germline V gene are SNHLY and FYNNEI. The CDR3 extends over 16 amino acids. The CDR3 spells CASKTQRASRGEELFF. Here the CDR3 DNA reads TGTGCCAGCAAGACTCAGAGGGCCAGCAGGGGCGAGGAGCTGTTTTTT.

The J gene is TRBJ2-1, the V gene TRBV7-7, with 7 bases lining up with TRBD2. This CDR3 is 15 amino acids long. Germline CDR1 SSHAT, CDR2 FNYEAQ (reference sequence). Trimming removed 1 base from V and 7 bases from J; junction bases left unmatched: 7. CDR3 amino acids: CASSLDVGGLNEQFF. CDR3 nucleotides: TGTGCCAGCAGCTTAGATGTGGGAGGGTTGAATGAGCAGTTCTTC.

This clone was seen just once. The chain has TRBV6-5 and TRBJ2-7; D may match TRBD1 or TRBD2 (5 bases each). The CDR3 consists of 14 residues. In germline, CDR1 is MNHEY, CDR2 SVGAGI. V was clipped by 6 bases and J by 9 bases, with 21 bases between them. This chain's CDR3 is CASSRRGSAGLQYF. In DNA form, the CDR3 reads TGTGCCAGCAGCCGCCGGGGCTCGGCAGGACTGCAGTACTTC.

The CDR3 is CASNDLAGYTDTQYF. In DNA, the CDR3 is TGTGCCAGTAATGACCTAGCGGGGTACACAGATACGCAGTATTTT. V is TRBV19 and J is TRBJ2-3; the match to TRBD2 covers 9 bases. J was trimmed by 2 bases and V by 7 bases; bases with no gene match: 7. From germline, CDR1 is LNHDA and CDR2 SQIVND (reference sequence). The CDR3 has 15 residues.

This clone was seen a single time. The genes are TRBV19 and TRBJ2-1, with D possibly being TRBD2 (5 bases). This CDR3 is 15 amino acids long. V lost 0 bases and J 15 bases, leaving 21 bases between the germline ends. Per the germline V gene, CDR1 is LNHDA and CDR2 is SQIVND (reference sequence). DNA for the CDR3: TGTGCCAGTAGTATAGATCAGGCGGGTCACACCGGGCGGTTCTTC. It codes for CASSIDQAGHTGRFF. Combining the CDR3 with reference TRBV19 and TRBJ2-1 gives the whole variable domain DGGITQSPKYLFRKEGQNVTLSCEQNLNHDAMYWYRQDPGQGLRLIYYSQIVNDFQKGDIAEGYSVSREKKESFPLTVTSAQKNPTAFYLCASSIDQAGHTGRFFGPGTRLTVL.

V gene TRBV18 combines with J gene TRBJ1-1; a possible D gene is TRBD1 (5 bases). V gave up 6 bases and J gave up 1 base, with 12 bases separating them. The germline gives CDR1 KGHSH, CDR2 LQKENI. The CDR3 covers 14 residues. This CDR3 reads CASSLKQANTEAFF. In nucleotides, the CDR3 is TGTGCCAGCTCCCTAAAACAGGCGAACACTGAAGCTTTCTTT.

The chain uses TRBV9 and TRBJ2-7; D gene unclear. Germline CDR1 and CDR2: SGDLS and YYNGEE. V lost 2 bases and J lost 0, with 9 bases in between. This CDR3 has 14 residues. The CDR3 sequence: CASSVRQSSYEQYF. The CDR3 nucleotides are TGTGCCAGCAGCGTGAGGCAGAGCTCCTACGAGCAGTACTTC. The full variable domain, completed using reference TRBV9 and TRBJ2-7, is DSGVTQTPKHLITATGQRVTLRCSPRSGDLSVYWYQQSLDQGLQFLIQYYNGEERAKGNILERFSAQQFPDLHSELNLSSLELGDSALYFCASSVRQSSYEQYFGPGTRLTVT.

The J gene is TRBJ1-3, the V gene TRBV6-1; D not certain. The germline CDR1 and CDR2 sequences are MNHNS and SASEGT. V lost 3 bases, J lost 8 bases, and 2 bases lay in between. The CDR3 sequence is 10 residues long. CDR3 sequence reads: CASSDYTIYF. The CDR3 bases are TGTGCCAGCAGTGATTACACCATATATTTT.

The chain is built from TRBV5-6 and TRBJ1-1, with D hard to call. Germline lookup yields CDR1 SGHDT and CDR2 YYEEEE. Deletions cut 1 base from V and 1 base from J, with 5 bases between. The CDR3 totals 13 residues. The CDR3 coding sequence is TGTGCCAGCAGCTTGCGCACGAACACTGAAGCTTTCTTT. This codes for CASSLRTNTEAFF.

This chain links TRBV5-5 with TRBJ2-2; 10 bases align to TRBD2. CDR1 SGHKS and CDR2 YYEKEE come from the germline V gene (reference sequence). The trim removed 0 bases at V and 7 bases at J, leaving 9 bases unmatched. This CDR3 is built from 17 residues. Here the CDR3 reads CASSLVLAGVLGGELFF. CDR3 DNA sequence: TGTGCCAGCAGCTTGGTCCTAGCGGGAGTTTTGGGCGGGGAGCTGTTTTTT.

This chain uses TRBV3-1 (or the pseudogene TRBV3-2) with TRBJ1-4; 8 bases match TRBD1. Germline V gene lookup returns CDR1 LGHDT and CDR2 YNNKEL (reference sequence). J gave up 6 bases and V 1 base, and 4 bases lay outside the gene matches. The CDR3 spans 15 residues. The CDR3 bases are TGTGCCAGCAGCCAAGGGGGACAGGTCGATGAAAAACTGTTTTTT. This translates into CASSQGGQVDEKLFF.

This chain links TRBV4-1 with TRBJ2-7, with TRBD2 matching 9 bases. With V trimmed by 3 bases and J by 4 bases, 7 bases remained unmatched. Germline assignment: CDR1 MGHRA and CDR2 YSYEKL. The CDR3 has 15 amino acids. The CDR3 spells CASSQASGTLYEQYF. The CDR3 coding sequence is TGCGCCAGCAGCCAGGCTAGCGGGACCTTATACGAGCAGTACTTC.

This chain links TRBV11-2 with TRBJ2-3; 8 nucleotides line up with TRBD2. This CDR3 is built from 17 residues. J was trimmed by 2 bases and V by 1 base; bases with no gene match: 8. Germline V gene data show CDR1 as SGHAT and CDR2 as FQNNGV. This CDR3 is CASSLGVAGGTTDTQYF. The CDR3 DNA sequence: TGTGCCAGCAGCTTAGGAGTGGCGGGAGGTACCACAGATACGCAGTATTTT.

The CDR3 protein is CASSIRGVNTEAFF. CDR3 DNA sequence: TGTGCCAGTAGTATCCGGGGGGTGAACACTGAAGCTTTCTTT. The rearrangement links TRBV19 to TRBJ1-1, with D perhaps matching TRBD1 (5 bases). The germline gives CDR1 LNHDA, CDR2 SQIVND (reference sequence). V lost 3 bases and J 0 bases, leaving 8 bases between the germline ends. The CDR3 has 14 amino acids.

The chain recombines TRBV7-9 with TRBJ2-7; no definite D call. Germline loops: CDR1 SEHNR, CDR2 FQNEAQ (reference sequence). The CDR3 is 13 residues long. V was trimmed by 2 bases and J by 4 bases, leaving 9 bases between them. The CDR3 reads CASSLSGEYEQYF. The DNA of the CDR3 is TGTGCCAGCAGCTTATCCGGCGAATACGAGCAGTACTTC.

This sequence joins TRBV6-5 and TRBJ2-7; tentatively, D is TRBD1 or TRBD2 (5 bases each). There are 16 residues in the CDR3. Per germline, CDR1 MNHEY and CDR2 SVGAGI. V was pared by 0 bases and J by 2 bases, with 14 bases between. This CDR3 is CASSYSLGTSTYEQYF. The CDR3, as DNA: TGTGCCAGCAGTTACTCGCTAGGGACCTCTACCTACGAGCAGTACTTC.